The subject of this entry is one T cell receptor beta chain. The data are from a study of T cell changes during pregnancy in multiple sclerosis. J lost 2 bases, V lost 7 bases, and 7 bases had no gene match. This CDR3 contains 14 residues. CDR1 is SNHLY and CDR2 is FYNNEI in the germline V gene. The data were produced by immunoSEQ multiplex PCR, yet TCRdb's version contains in-frame clones alone and is incomplete. The sample consists of approximately 130,000 clones, around 95% of them appearing once. The receptor was isolated from a female donor with multiple sclerosis, enrolled in a pregnancy study. Sequences were derived from peripheral blood, sampled after pregnancy. The chain carries TRBV2 and TRBJ2-7; 8 nucleotides line up with TRBD2. DNA of the CDR3: TGTGCCAGCAAAGGACGGGGGGGCCCCTACGAGCAGTACTTC. Encoded protein: CASKGRGGPYEQYF.